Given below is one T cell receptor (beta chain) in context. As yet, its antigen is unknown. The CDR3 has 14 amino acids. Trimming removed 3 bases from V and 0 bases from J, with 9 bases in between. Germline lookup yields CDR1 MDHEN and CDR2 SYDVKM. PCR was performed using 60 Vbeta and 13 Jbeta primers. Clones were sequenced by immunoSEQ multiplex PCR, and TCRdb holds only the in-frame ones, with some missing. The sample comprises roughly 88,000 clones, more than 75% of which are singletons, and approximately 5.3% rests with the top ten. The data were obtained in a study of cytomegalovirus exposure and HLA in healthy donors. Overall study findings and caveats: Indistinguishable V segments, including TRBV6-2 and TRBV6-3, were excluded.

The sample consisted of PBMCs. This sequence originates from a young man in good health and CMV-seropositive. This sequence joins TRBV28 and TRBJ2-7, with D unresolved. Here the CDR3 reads CASSLTGSSYEQYF. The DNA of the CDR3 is TGTGCCAGCAGTTTGACGGGTAGCTCCTACGAGCAGTACTTC.